A selection of T cell receptor beta chains follows, all from one sample in a study of radiation and T cells in renal cell carcinoma. Method: immunoSEQ multiplex PCR; TCRdb's copy keeps in-frame clones and lacks some. The repertoire has around 20,000 clones, 47% of them found once; the top ten carry about a sixth. Material: tumor tissue, obtained from a patient whose treatment included radiotherapy and nephrectomy. The source of these receptors is a woman aged 45-59 years with renal cell carcinoma. CDR3s include the opening cysteine and the closing phenylalanine or tryptophan. D genes are given only for firm matches. Size is omitted from some rows. Given values are once, few, many or a class for expanded clones.

d_call clone_size cdr3_length j_call v_call cdr3_aa cdr3_nt
TRBD1 NA 17 TRBJ1-2 TRBV25-1 CASSHPGQGLLQSGYTF TGTGCCAGCAGTCATCCGGGACAGGGGCTTCTTCAGTCTGGCTACACCTTC
TRBD1 NA 13 TRBJ2-3 TRBV5-1 CATATGRTDTQYF TGCGCCACCGCGACAGGGCGCACAGATACGCAGTATTTT
NA few 15 TRBJ2-7 TRBV11-2 CASSLGLGRGPEQYF TGTGCCAGCAGCTTGGGGTTGGGACGCGGACCTGAGCAGTACTTC
TRBD2 NA 14 TRBJ2-5 TRBV6-5 CASRSGLAPETQYF TGTGCCAGCAGATCGGGACTAGCCCCAGAGACCCAGTACTTC
TRBD1 few 15 TRBJ1-5 TRBV7-2 CASSLKDRGDQPQHF TGTGCCAGCAGCTTAAAGGACAGGGGGGACCAGCCCCAGCATTTT
NA medium-sized 15 TRBJ2-5 TRBV10-3 CAISFGLQPGETQYF TGTGCCATCAGTTTCGGACTGCAACCGGGAGAGACCCAGTACTTC
TRBD2 NA 14 TRBJ2-3 TRBV7-3 CASSSAGQADTQYF TGTGCCAGCAGCTCAGCGGGGCAGGCAGATACGCAGTATTTT
TRBD1 NA 14 TRBJ1-6 TRBV6-1 CASSVGTGGSPLHF TGTGCCAGCAGTGTCGGGACAGGGGGTTCACCCCTCCACTTT
NA medium-sized 13 TRBJ1-2 TRBV9 CASSGAANYGYTF TGTGCCAGCAGTGGAGCTGCTAACTATGGCTACACCTTC
TRBD1 once 15 TRBJ2-1 TRBV13 CASSFGQGLNNEQFF TGTGCCAGCAGCTTCGGACAGGGGCTCAACAATGAGCAGTTCTTC
NA NA 13 TRBJ1-2 TRBV6-5 CASSPGPRSGYTF TGTGCCAGCAGTCCCGGACCCCGAAGCGGCTACACCTTC
NA many 15 TRBJ1-2 TRBV4-3 CASSQERGGNYGYTF TGCGCCAGCAGCCAAGAGCGCGGGGGAAACTATGGCTACACCTTC
TRBD1 few 14 TRBJ1-1 TRBV13 CASSWDRLNTEAFF TGTGCCAGCAGTTGGGACAGACTGAACACTGAAGCTTTCTTT
NA NA 13 TRBJ2-5 TRBV5-1 CASSMPSSGTQYF TGCGCCAGCAGCATGCCCTCTTCTGGGACCCAGTACTTC
TRBD2 NA 16 TRBJ2-3 TRBV4-3 CASSQVGPGGQDTQYF TGCGCCAGCAGCCAAGTTGGTCCGGGGGGGCAAGATACGCAGTATTTT
NA NA 13 TRBJ2-1 TRBV4-3 CASSQETYNEQFF TGCGCCAGCAGCCAGGAAACCTACAATGAGCAGTTCTTC
TRBD2 medium-sized 17 TRBJ2-2 TRBV4-1 CASSQEAGGQMAGELFF TGCGCCAGCAGCCAAGAAGCGGGGGGGCAGATGGCCGGGGAGCTGTTTTTT
NA few 15 TRBJ2-7 TRBV18 CASSPFQESSYEQYF TGTGCCAGCTCACCATTCCAGGAAAGCTCCTACGAGCAGTACTTC
TRBD1 NA 14 TRBJ1-1 TRBV7-9 CASSSRGRDTEAFF TGTGCCAGCAGCTCCAGGGGGAGAGACACTGAAGCTTTCTTT
TRBD1 NA 16 TRBJ1-2 TRBV5-1 CASSQAQRTGRYGYTF TGCGCCAGCAGCCAGGCTCAACGGACAGGACGCTATGGCTACACCTTC
TRBD2 NA 17 TRBJ2-2 TRBV4-1 CASSQVLAGGNTGELFF TGCGCCAGCAGCCAAGTGTTAGCGGGGGGGAACACCGGGGAGCTGTTTTTT
NA NA 14 TRBJ2-3 TRBV9 CASSVAASTDTQYF TGTGCCAGCAGCGTAGCGGCCAGCACAGATACGCAGTATTTT
TRBD1 NA 16 TRBJ1-5 TRBV15 CATSKDTDRGNQPQHF TGTGCCACCAGCAAAGACACAGACAGGGGGAATCAGCCCCAGCATTTT
NA NA 12 TRBJ1-6 TRBV30 CAWSYGYSPLHF TGTGCCTGGAGCTATGGGTATTCACCCCTCCACTTT
NA medium-sized 16 TRBJ2-3 TRBV7-9 CASSPYLGERADTQYF TGTGCCAGCAGCCCCTATTTGGGGGAACGGGCAGATACGCAGTATTTT
NA NA 14 TRBJ1-6 TRBV9 CASSVEGINSPLHF TGTGCCAGCAGCGTAGAGGGAATCAATTCACCCCTCCACTTT
NA NA 14 TRBJ2-5 TRBV6-1 CASSENLGLTPEYF TGTGCCAGCAGTGAAAACCTAGGCCTAACCCCCGAGTACTTC
NA few 13 TRBJ2-2 TRBV9 CASSEGVTGELFF TGTGCCAGCAGCGAGGGGGTCACCGGGGAGCTGTTTTTT
TRBD2 few 16 TRBJ2-3 TRBV6-1 CASSDIAGRGTDTQYF TGTGCCAGCAGTGATATAGCGGGGAGGGGCACAGATACGCAGTATTTT
NA NA 13 TRBJ1-1 TRBV4-1 CASSQTRGTEAFF TGCGCCAGCAGCCAAACCCGGGGGACTGAAGCTTTCTTT
NA NA 17 TRBJ1-3 TRBV15 CATSNRDQAFSGNTIYF TGTGCCACCAGCAACCGGGACCAGGCCTTCTCTGGAAACACCATATATTTT
NA NA 17 TRBJ2-3 TRBV29-1 CSVLEAEVGVLVDTQYF TGCAGCGTCCTGGAAGCGGAGGTCGGGGTTTTGGTAGATACGCAGTATTTT
TRBD2 few 16 TRBJ2-1 TRBV7-9 CASSFSLAGAPNEQFF TGTGCCAGCAGCTTCTCCCTAGCGGGGGCACCTAATGAGCAGTTCTTC
NA many 14 TRBJ2-1 TRBV4-1 CASRQTETYNEQFF TGCGCCAGCAGACAGACAGAGACCTACAATGAGCAGTTCTTC
TRBD2 NA 15 TRBJ2-7 TRBV4-1 CASSQDMSGGLGQYF TGCGCCAGCAGCCAAGATATGAGCGGGGGCCTAGGACAGTACTTC
TRBD1 NA 15 TRBJ1-6 TRBV19 CASSMGQSINSPLHF TGTGCCAGTAGTATGGGACAGTCCATAAATTCACCCCTCCACTTT
NA many 16 TRBJ2-3 TRBV6-6 CASSSWYQTNTDTQYF TGTGCCAGCAGCTCGTGGTACCAGACCAACACAGATACGCAGTATTTT
NA NA 13 TRBJ1-1 TRBV30 CAWSVIGGTEAFF TGTGCCTGGAGTGTAATAGGGGGCACTGAAGCTTTCTTT
TRBD2 NA 16 TRBJ2-3 TRBV4-3 CASSQTSSGGVDTQYF TGCGCCAGCAGCCAAACCTCTAGCGGGGGAGTCGATACGCAGTATTTT
TRBD2 NA 15 TRBJ2-1 TRBV5-4 CASSLVAGGNNEQFF TGTGCCAGCAGCTTGGTAGCGGGGGGTAACAATGAGCAGTTCTTC
NA NA 14 TRBJ1-1 TRBV5-1 CASSLVAGNTEAFF TGCGCCAGCAGCTTGGTGGCGGGGAACACTGAAGCTTTCTTT
NA once 14 TRBJ1-6 TRBV15 CATSRGRWVSPLHF TGTGCCACCAGCAGAGGAAGGTGGGTTTCACCCCTCCACTTT
TRBD1 NA 15 TRBJ1-1 TRBV19 CASSALDRGYPEAFF TGTGCCAGTAGTGCCCTGGACAGGGGCTACCCTGAAGCTTTCTTT